The 21 T cell receptor beta chains below come from one sample, sequenced in a study of chemoradiotherapy in HPV16-positive cancers. The data were produced by immunoSEQ multiplex PCR, yet TCRdb's version contains in-frame clones alone and is incomplete. Of 9,500 to 15,000 clones detected, 81% appear once; the ten largest clones hold approximately 1.1%. This specimen was taken from a patient who underwent chemoradiotherapy. The receptors derive from a human donor with HPV-associated anogenital cancer.

The chain combines TRBV4-1 with TRBJ1-1, with a weak D call TRBD1 (5 bases). V gave up 3 bases and J gave up 7 bases, with 18 bases separating them. The CDR3 consists of 15 residues. Germline assignment: CDR1 MGHRA and CDR2 YSYEKL. The CDR3 protein is CASSHLSTGPNEAFF. The CDR3 region has the DNA TGCGCCAGCAGCCATCTTTCAACAGGACCTAATGAAGCTTTCTTT.

This chain connects TRBV30 to TRBJ1-1, with no clear D. This CDR3 region has 14 residues. From germline, CDR1 is GTSNPN and CDR2 SVGIG (reference sequence). Trimming stripped 4 bases from V and 4 bases from J, with 16 bases between. CDR3: CAWIPKGIPTEAFF. The CDR3 DNA sequence: TGTGCCTGGATTCCCAAGGGCATCCCCACTGAAGCTTTCTTT.

This sequence joins TRBV9 and TRBJ2-5, with 11 bases that match TRBD1. The CDR3 runs 15 residues. The trim removed 4 bases at V and 1 base at J, leaving 3 bases unmatched. Germline V gene data show CDR1 as SGDLS and CDR2 as YYNGEE. The DNA of the CDR3 is TGTGCCAGCAGCCTCGGGACAGGGGGCCAAGAGACCCAGTACTTC. Translation gives CASSLGTGGQETQYF.

The chain uses TRBV30 and TRBJ1-2, with D unresolved. The CDR3 length is 12 residues. V gave up 2 bases and J gave up 4 bases, with 8 bases separating them. Germline V gene sequence: CDR1 GTSNPN, CDR2 SVGIG (reference sequence). CDR3 in DNA: TGTGCCTGGAGTAGGAGATCCTATGGCTACACCTTC. It codes for CAWSRRSYGYTF.

This clone was observed a handful of times. The chain is built from TRBV2 and TRBJ1-5; 7 bases are shared with TRBD1. The junction had 8 bases not matched to a gene; V was cut back by 6 bases and J by 3 bases. This CDR3 is 15 amino acids long. Germline V gives CDR1 SNHLY, CDR2 FYNNEI. CDR3 sequence: CASSLTGTINQPQHF. The CDR3 coding sequence is TGTGCCAGCAGCTTGACAGGGACCATCAATCAGCCCCAGCATTTT.

The CDR3 region has the DNA TGCGCCAGCAGCCTGAGGGGCAGGGCCGAGACCCAGTACTTC. Encoded protein: CASSLRGRAETQYF. The chain employs TRBV5-1 and TRBJ2-5; D tentatively fits TRBD1 or TRBD2 (5 bases each). Between the trimmed V and J ends, which lost 4 bases and 5 bases, there was a span of 15 bases. The CDR3 spans 14 residues. Germline V gene sequence: CDR1 SGHRS, CDR2 YFSETQ.

The V and J genes are TRBV6-6 and TRBJ2-2; no firm D call. The CDR3 is made up of 11 amino acids. Germline V gene sequence: CDR1 MNHNY, CDR2 SVGAGI (reference sequence). Trimming took 2 bases from V and 6 from J, leaving 1 base between them. CDR3 DNA: TGTGCCAGCAGTTACCCCGGGGAGCTGTTTTTT. It translates to CASSYPGELFF.

The genes are TRBV28 and TRBJ2-5; TRBD1 matches at 10 bases. J was trimmed by 6 bases and V by 10 bases; bases with no gene match: 11. Looked up from germline, CDR1 is MDHEN and CDR2 is SYDVKM. The CDR3 extends over 14 amino acids. DNA for the CDR3: TGTGCCACCCCGGGACAGGGGATTAGGAAGACCCAGTACTTC. The encoded protein is CATPGQGIRKTQYF. Using reference TRBV28 and TRBJ2-5 for the parts outside the CDR3, the full variable domain is DVKVTQSSRYLVKRTGEKVFLECVQDMDHENMFWYRQDPGLGLRLIYFSYDVKMKEKGDIPEGYSVSREKKERFSLILESASTNQTSMYLCATPGQGIRKTQYFGPGTRLLVL.

The chain links TRBV5-1 to TRBJ1-1; 12 bases match TRBD1. The J segment lost 4 bases and the V segment lost 3 bases, leaving 7 bases of the junction unmatched. Germline lookup yields CDR1 SGHRS and CDR2 YFSETQ. CDR3 length equals 16 residues. CDR3 sequence (DNA): TGCGCCAGCAGCTCGGGGACAGGGGGCGCAGGCACTGAAGCTTTCTTT. Translation gives CASSSGTGGAGTEAFF.

The rearrangement links TRBV5-1 to TRBJ2-7; TRBD2 might be the D (6 bases). V lost 2 bases to trimming and J lost 2 bases, with 11 bases between them. Germline CDR1 is SGHRS and CDR2 is YFSETQ. The CDR3 extends over 14 amino acids. CDR3 amino acids: CASSLSGGAYEQYF. CDR3 DNA: TGCGCCAGCAGCTTAAGCGGAGGGGCCTACGAGCAGTACTTC.

This chain connects TRBV5-8 to TRBJ1-6, with D possibly being TRBD1 (5 bases). The ends were cut back, 7 bases at V and 14 bases at J, with 22 bases in the middle. CDR1 and CDR2 (germline): SGHTS, YDEGEE. The CDR3 is 14 amino acids. DNA of the CDR3: TGTGCCAGCGCAGCAGCCGGGGGACTACGAACCCTCCACTTT. Translated: CASAAAGGLRTLHF. Drawing the rest from reference TRBV5-8 and TRBJ1-6, the complete variable domain is EAGVTQSPTHLIKTRGQQATLRCSPISGHTSVYWYQQALGLGLQFLLWYDEGEERNRGNFPPRFSGRQFPNYSSELNVNALELEDSALYLCASAAAGGLRTLHFGNGTRLTVT.

The chain links TRBV6-1 to TRBJ1-2, with D perhaps TRBD1 (6 bases). The CDR3 is 14 amino acids. Germline values: CDR1 MNHNS, CDR2 SASEGT. V gave up 7 bases and J gave up 7 bases, with 19 bases separating them. The CDR3 spells CASTARAGARGYTF. The CDR3 nucleotides read TGTGCCAGCACAGCGAGGGCGGGGGCGCGTGGCTACACCTTC.

The chain links TRBV30 to TRBJ2-3; 7 nucleotides align to TRBD2. J was trimmed by 0 bases and V by 4 bases; bases with no gene match: 4. The length of the CDR3 is 14 residues. Germline V CDR1 and CDR2: GTSNPN, SVGIG (reference sequence). The CDR3 sequence is CAWTFSGSTDTQYF. The CDR3 bases are TGTGCCTGGACCTTTAGCGGGAGCACAGATACGCAGTATTTT.

As DNA, the CDR3 is TGTGCCAGCAGCTTACAAGTCGGCGCCGGGGAGCTGTTTTTT. Translated: CASSLQVGAGELFF. V gene TRBV7-3 combines with J gene TRBJ2-2; D is unclear. The CDR3 runs 14 residues. CDR1 is SGHTA and CDR2 is FQGTGA in the germline V gene. Trimming stripped 2 bases from V and 6 bases from J, with 10 bases between.

This clone turned up a few times. The J gene is TRBJ2-7, the V gene TRBV5-4; 11 bases fit TRBD2. This CDR3 has 17 residues. Germline V gene data show CDR1 as SGHNT and CDR2 as YYREEE (reference sequence). The junction had 11 bases not matched to a gene; V was cut back by 4 bases and J by 2 bases. DNA of the CDR3: TGTGCCAGCAGCCCAGGACTAGCGGGCCTTGGCACCTACGAGCAGTACTTC. It specifies CASSPGLAGLGTYEQYF.

This chain links TRBV5-1 with TRBJ2-1; D may be TRBD2 (6 bases). The CDR3 length is 17 residues. V lost 4 bases and J lost 6, with 23 bases in between. CDR1 and CDR2 (germline): SGHRS, YFSETQ. The DNA for the CDR3 is TGCGCCAGCAGCGGTGGACATCTAGCGTATTCGATCAATGAGCAGTTCTTC. It specifies CASSGGHLAYSINEQFF.

The gene calls are TRBV28 and TRBJ1-4, with TRBD1 matching over 11 bases. The length of the CDR3 is 17 residues. Trimming took 3 bases from V and 0 from J; bases not matched to a gene: 3. Per germline, CDR1 MDHEN and CDR2 SYDVKM. CDR3 protein: CASSFGTGGTTNEKLFF. The DNA of the CDR3 is TGTGCCAGCAGTTTTGGGACAGGGGGAACAACTAATGAAAAACTGTTTTTT.

CDR3: CASSPRDRVFNEQFF. For the CDR3, the DNA is TGTGCCAGCAGCCCGAGGGACAGGGTTTTCAATGAGCAGTTCTTC. The V and J genes are TRBV9 and TRBJ2-1, with 9 bases lining up with TRBD1. Losses at the gene ends were 4 bases for V and 6 bases for J; bases not matched to a gene: 8. Germline CDR1 reads SGDLS; CDR2 reads YYNGEE. The CDR3 length is 15 residues.

V usage is TRBV7-8 and J usage is TRBJ1-6; D not certain. Germline CDR1 reads SGHVS; CDR2 reads FQNEAQ. The CDR3 runs to 13 residues. Trimming stripped 5 bases from V and 9 bases from J, with 11 bases between. CDR3 region: CASSPASSSPLHF. The CDR3 DNA follows: TGTGCCAGCAGCCCCGCAAGCTCTTCACCCCTCCACTTT. Drawing the rest from reference TRBV7-8 and TRBJ1-6, the complete variable domain is GAGVSQSPRYKVAKRGQDVALRCDPISGHVSLFWYQQALGQGPEFLTYFQNEAQLDKSGLPSDRFFAERPEGSVSTLKIQRTQQEDSAVYLCASSPASSSPLHFGNGTRLTVT.

The genes are TRBV4-3 and TRBJ2-3; 11 nucleotides match TRBD2. V shed 3 bases, J shed 4 bases, and the junction held 6 bases outside the gene matches. Looked up from germline, CDR1 is LGHNA and CDR2 is YSLEER. The CDR3 extends over 16 amino acids. DNA for the CDR3: TGCGCCAGCAGCCAGTTAGCGGGGGGGCCATCAGATACGCAGTATTTT. Protein product: CASSQLAGGPSDTQYF.

The chain joins TRBV7-9 to TRBJ2-2; D could derive from TRBD1 or TRBD2 (5 bases each). CDR1 and CDR2 (germline): SEHNR, FQNEAQ (reference sequence). The length of the CDR3 is 16 residues. Deletions cut 5 bases from V and 5 bases from J, with 18 bases between. This chain's CDR3 is CASSLRGAGLTGELFF. CDR3 nucleotides: TGTGCCAGCAGCCTCAGAGGGGCAGGGCTTACCGGGGAGCTGTTTTTT.